Listed below are T cell receptor beta chains from one sample, sequenced in a study of blood T cell repertoires in COVID-19. Here immunoSEQ multiplex PCR was the method, and the copy in TCRdb shows in-frame clones only, minus some. The table has approximately 140,000 clones, about 87% seen once; the top ten hold about 5.7%. Sequencing used peripheral blood. These receptors were collected from a man older than 75 with acute or convalescent COVID-19. The CDR3 runs from the conserved cysteine through the conserved F or W. The order of the fields is V gene, J gene, D gene, clone size, CDR3 protein, CDR3 DNA. D genes are given only for firm matches. Size tells how often a clone was seen (once, few, many) or the class of an expanded clone, and some rows leave it out.

V gene: TRBV7-2
J gene: TRBJ1-2
D gene: TRBD1
clone size: -
CDR3 protein: CASSSRTGRSGYTF
CDR3 DNA: TGTGCCAGCAGCTCAAGGACAGGGAGGTCTGGCTACACCTTC

V gene: TRBV27
J gene: TRBJ1-6
D gene: -
clone size: -
CDR3 protein: CASSPKWGRDGLRNSPLHF
CDR3 DNA: TGTGCCAGCAGTCCCAAGTGGGGCAGGGATGGGCTGAGGAATTCACCCCTCCACTTT

V gene: TRBV2
J gene: TRBJ1-4
D gene: -
clone size: few
CDR3 protein: CASAAGEKLFF
CDR3 DNA: TGTGCCAGCGCGGCCGGGGAAAAACTGTTTTTT

V gene: TRBV28
J gene: TRBJ2-3
D gene: -
clone size: -
CDR3 protein: CASPPSGRTDTQYF
CDR3 DNA: TGTGCCAGTCCTCCCAGCGGTCGCACAGATACGCAGTATTTT

V gene: TRBV5-6
J gene: TRBJ2-1
D gene: TRBD1
clone size: -
CDR3 protein: CASSAGGAYNEQFF
CDR3 DNA: TGTGCCAGCAGCGCAGGGGGCGCGTACAATGAGCAGTTCTTC

V gene: TRBV10-3
J gene: TRBJ1-5
D gene: -
clone size: -
CDR3 protein: CATSGETQPQHF
CDR3 DNA: TGTGCCACAAGCGGGGAAACCCAGCCCCAGCATTTT

V gene: TRBV5-4
J gene: TRBJ2-2
D gene: TRBD2
clone size: -
CDR3 protein: CASSSASGRSTGELFF
CDR3 DNA: TGTGCCAGCAGCTCGGCTAGCGGGAGGAGCACCGGGGAGCTGTTTTTT

V gene: TRBV30
J gene: TRBJ2-1
D gene: TRBD2
clone size: -
CDR3 protein: CAWGLAGGAYNEQFF
CDR3 DNA: TGTGCCTGGGGACTAGCGGGAGGCGCCTACAATGAGCAGTTCTTC

V gene: TRBV10-3
J gene: TRBJ2-1
D gene: TRBD2
clone size: -
CDR3 protein: CAISEGGGSGSEQFF
CDR3 DNA: TGTGCCATCAGTGAGGGCGGCGGGAGTGGTAGTGAGCAGTTCTTC

V gene: TRBV5-4
J gene: TRBJ2-5
D gene: -
clone size: few
CDR3 protein: CASSTGGSQETQYF
CDR3 DNA: TGTGCCAGCAGCACGGGGGGCAGCCAAGAGACCCAGTACTTC

V gene: TRBV3-1/TRBV3-2
J gene: TRBJ2-3
D gene: TRBD2
clone size: -
CDR3 protein: CASSQDLLAGGIVDTQYF
CDR3 DNA: TGTGCCAGCAGCCAAGATCTGCTAGCGGGGGGGATCGTAGATACGCAGTATTTT

V gene: TRBV19
J gene: TRBJ2-1
D gene: -
clone size: -
CDR3 protein: CASSQGPYNEQFF
CDR3 DNA: TGTGCCAGTTCCCAGGGCCCCTACAATGAGCAGTTCTTC

V gene: TRBV3-1/TRBV3-2
J gene: TRBJ2-6
D gene: TRBD1
clone size: -
CDR3 protein: CASSWGQGAGANVLTF
CDR3 DNA: TGTGCCAGCAGCTGGGGACAGGGGGCTGGGGCCAACGTCCTGACTTTC

V gene: TRBV6-6
J gene: TRBJ2-7
D gene: TRBD1
clone size: few
CDR3 protein: CATGQGAYEQYF
CDR3 DNA: TGTGCCACGGGACAGGGGGCCTACGAGCAGTACTTC

V gene: TRBV13
J gene: TRBJ2-7
D gene: -
clone size: -
CDR3 protein: CASSPMGLRSSYEQYF
CDR3 DNA: TGTGCCAGCAGCCCGATGGGACTGAGGAGCTCCTACGAGCAGTACTTC

V gene: TRBV11-2
J gene: TRBJ1-2
D gene: -
clone size: -
CDR3 protein: CASSLLSGWNYGYTF
CDR3 DNA: TGTGCCAGCAGCTTACTTTCAGGGTGGAACTATGGCTACACCTTC

V gene: TRBV7-2
J gene: TRBJ2-1
D gene: TRBD2
clone size: -
CDR3 protein: CASSLVVLREGNNEQFF
CDR3 DNA: TGTGCCAGCAGCTTAGTGGTGTTGAGGGAGGGGAACAATGAGCAGTTCTTC

V gene: TRBV11-3
J gene: TRBJ2-2
D gene: -
clone size: -
CDR3 protein: CASSLLDTGELFF
CDR3 DNA: TGTGCCAGCAGCTTACTCGACACCGGGGAGCTGTTTTTT

V gene: TRBV11-2
J gene: TRBJ2-1
D gene: TRBD2
clone size: -
CDR3 protein: CASSVGTSVKNEQFF
CDR3 DNA: TGTGCCAGCAGCGTCGGCACTAGCGTCAAAAATGAGCAGTTCTTC

V gene: TRBV5-6
J gene: TRBJ2-7
D gene: TRBD1
clone size: -
CDR3 protein: CASSFGQGASYEQYF
CDR3 DNA: TGTGCCAGCAGCTTCGGACAGGGGGCCTCCTACGAGCAGTACTTC

V gene: TRBV5-6
J gene: TRBJ2-1
D gene: TRBD2
clone size: -
CDR3 protein: CASSLGAGRVSYNEQFF
CDR3 DNA: TGTGCCAGCAGCTTGGGAGCGGGGAGGGTCTCCTACAATGAGCAGTTCTTC

V gene: TRBV27
J gene: TRBJ1-2
D gene: -
clone size: -
CDR3 protein: CASSPVSDYGYTF
CDR3 DNA: TGTGCCAGCAGCCCCGTATCCGACTATGGCTACACCTTC

V gene: TRBV7-6
J gene: TRBJ1-2
D gene: -
clone size: -
CDR3 protein: CASSQRGSNGYTF
CDR3 DNA: TGTGCCAGCAGCCAGAGGGGGAGTAATGGCTACACCTTC

V gene: TRBV5-1
J gene: TRBJ2-7
D gene: -
clone size: few
CDR3 protein: CASSSKTANYEQYF
CDR3 DNA: TGCGCCAGCAGCTCGAAGACAGCGAACTACGAGCAGTACTTC

V gene: TRBV3-1/TRBV3-2
J gene: TRBJ1-2
D gene: -
clone size: -
CDR3 protein: CASSPFVAGGYTF
CDR3 DNA: TGTGCCAGCAGCCCATTCGTCGCGGGTGGCTACACCTTC

V gene: TRBV5-4
J gene: TRBJ2-7
D gene: TRBD2
clone size: once
CDR3 protein: CASSPNVGGDEQYF
CDR3 DNA: TGTGCCAGCAGCCCAAACGTCGGGGGGGACGAGCAGTACTTC

V gene: TRBV29-1
J gene: TRBJ2-6
D gene: -
clone size: -
CDR3 protein: CSVEGDRYSGANVLTF
CDR3 DNA: TGCAGCGTTGAAGGCGACAGATACTCTGGGGCCAACGTCCTGACTTTC

V gene: TRBV28
J gene: TRBJ1-5
D gene: TRBD1
clone size: -
CDR3 protein: CASSFRTGGDQPQHF
CDR3 DNA: TGTGCCAGCAGTTTTAGGACAGGGGGGGATCAGCCCCAGCATTTT

V gene: TRBV5-4
J gene: TRBJ1-6
D gene: -
clone size: -
CDR3 protein: CASSLLQGTNNSPLHF
CDR3 DNA: TGTGCCAGCAGCTTGTTACAGGGCACGAATAATTCACCCCTCCACTTT

V gene: TRBV7-2
J gene: TRBJ2-3
D gene: TRBD2
clone size: -
CDR3 protein: CASNEGPSGVSTDTQYF
CDR3 DNA: TGTGCCAGCAATGAAGGGCCTAGCGGGGTCAGCACAGATACGCAGTATTTT

V gene: TRBV2
J gene: TRBJ1-4
D gene: -
clone size: -
CDR3 protein: CASSRGTNEKLFF
CDR3 DNA: TGTGCCAGCAGCAGGGGAACTAATGAAAAACTGTTTTTT

V gene: TRBV5-1
J gene: TRBJ2-5
D gene: TRBD2
clone size: -
CDR3 protein: CASSNPGLARETQYF
CDR3 DNA: TGCGCCAGCAGCAACCCGGGACTAGCGAGGGAGACCCAGTACTTC

V gene: TRBV7-8
J gene: TRBJ1-2
D gene: -
clone size: -
CDR3 protein: CASSAGGANYGYTF
CDR3 DNA: TGTGCCAGCAGCGCTGGGGGGGCTAACTATGGCTACACCTTC

V gene: TRBV2
J gene: TRBJ2-7
D gene: TRBD2
clone size: -
CDR3 protein: CASRRGLPQVEQYF
CDR3 DNA: TGTGCCAGCAGGAGGGGACTACCCCAGGTGGAGCAGTACTTC

V gene: TRBV9
J gene: TRBJ2-5
D gene: -
clone size: -
CDR3 protein: CASSVGGGETQYF
CDR3 DNA: TGTGCCAGCAGCGTAGGCGGAGGGGAGACCCAGTACTTC

V gene: TRBV18
J gene: TRBJ1-1
D gene: TRBD1
clone size: -
CDR3 protein: CASSGQGASVTEAFF
CDR3 DNA: TGTGCCAGCTCAGGACAGGGGGCGTCGGTCACTGAAGCTTTCTTT